These 5 T cell receptor beta chains were sequenced from one sample in a study of blood T cells in healthy people across ages. Primers used in a second PCR of about 7 to 12 cycles were a sample-barcoded 5' primer and a J-beta primer mix. TCRdb recomputed calls from the 5' RACE reads with MiXCR, one row per CDR3 protein. The sample shows about 1,600,000 distinct CDR3 sequences, roughly 40% of them seen only once. Source material: blood. All receptors derive from a woman aged 18-29 years in good health.

Note on this clonotype: An end of the junction does not agree with germline; a read error may underlie this. V usage is TRBV6-6 and J usage is TRBJ2-4; 7 positions match TRBD1. Judging by the DNA end, TRBJ2-7 fits better; the J call may be wrong. In germline, CDR1 is MNHNY, CDR2 SVGAGI (reference sequence). The CDR3 is 14 residues long. Here the CDR3 DNA reads TGTGCCGGCAGTCCAGGGGGAAGGTCCTACGAGCAGTACTTC. Translation: CAGSPGGRSYEQYF.

This clonotype appeared many times. The gene calls are TRBV20-1 and TRBJ2-7; 9 bases match TRBD1. The CDR3 extends over 13 amino acids. The germline CDR1 and CDR2 sequences are DFQATT and SNEGSKA (reference sequence). The trim removed 5 bases at V and 5 bases at J, leaving 7 bases unmatched. The CDR3 coding sequence is TGCAGTGCTTGGACAGGGGCGATGGACGAGCAGTACTTC. The encoded protein is CSAWTGAMDEQYF.

This clonotype was observed a handful of times. The chain combines TRBV5-1 with TRBJ2-1; no clear D. This CDR3 region has 16 residues. The V gene's germline CDR1 is SGHRS and CDR2 YFSETQ. Trimming cost V 0 bases and J 0 bases, with 10 bases left between them. The CDR3 DNA reads TGCGCCAGCAGCTTGGGAAAAGTGAGCTCCTACAATGAGCAGTTCTTC. It translates to CASSLGKVSSYNEQFF.

Turning to this clonotype: The germline gene is not matched at one end of the junction; a read error may be the cause. This sequence joins TRBV6-5 and TRBJ1-4; possible D gene TRBD1, 5 bases. The CDR3 contains 15 residues. Germline lookup yields CDR1 MNHEY and CDR2 SVGAGI. The CDR3 is CASSPRGPTNEKPFF. CDR3 bases: TGTGCCAGCAGTCCTCGGGGACCGACGAATGAAAAACCGTTTTTT.

The chain recombines TRBV5-1 with TRBJ2-1, with a weak D call TRBD1 (5 bases). The V gene lost 1 base and the J gene lost 4 bases, with 15 bases spanning the gap. Germline V lookup: CDR1 SGHRS, CDR2 YFSETQ. The CDR3 contains 16 residues. The CDR3 loop reads CASSLTRADIYNEQFF. DNA of the CDR3: TGCGCCAGCAGCTTGACCAGGGCGGATATTTACAATGAGCAGTTCTTC.